This T cell receptor (beta chain) stems from a study of T cell responses to AZD1222 COVID-19 vaccine. Study results and limitations: The donor cohort was predominantly white British with a female majority, and clonal diversity may have been underestimated.

A note on this clone: Its antigen remains unknown.

Timing groups of about 4 and about 12 weeks for second doses were pooled. The germline V gene has CDR1 KGHDR and CDR2 SFDVKD. The V end was cut by 1 base, the J end by 7 bases, with 7 bases between. The CDR3 spans 13 residues. Only in-frame clones appear in the TCRdb table, and some are missing; sequencing was by immunoSEQ multiplex PCR. The sample yields 150,000 to 200,000 clones, around 88% seen once. The chain recombines TRBV24-1 with TRBJ1-5, with D perhaps matching TRBD1 (6 bases). This specimen was peripheral blood, taken 28 days after the second AZD1222 dose. The receptor was derived from an adult who received the AZD1222 COVID-19 vaccine. The CDR3 reads CATSDFRGQPQHF. The CDR3 DNA reads TGTGCCACCAGTGATTTCAGGGGACAGCCCCAGCATTTT.